Detailed here is one T cell receptor (beta chain). Its antigen is still unknown. This CDR3 is 14 amino acids long. The V segment lost 8 bases and the J segment 2 bases; nucleotides outside the gene matches: 4. The germline CDR1 and CDR2 sequences are SNHLY and FYNNEI. This entry is derived from a study of cytomegalovirus exposure and HLA in healthy donors. Overall study results and limits: In vitro assays verified that a few CMV-associated chains recognized CMV antigens specifically.

TCRdb keeps only in-frame clones here, not all; method: immunoSEQ multiplex PCR. The sample contains some 340,000 clones, about 90% of which appear only once. This clonotype originated in a woman between 25 and 40 years old in good health and CMV-seropositive. This rearrangement joins TRBV2 to TRBJ1-5, with 9 bases identical to TRBD1. The material sequenced was PBMCs. The CDR3 DNA reads as TGTGCCAGCGGGGGACAGGGTGGCAATCAGCCCCAGCATTTT. Translated: CASGGQGGNQPQHF.